A single sample is the source of the 25 T cell receptor beta chains below, sequenced in a study of blood T cell repertoires in COVID-19 (dated by TCRdb to between 2020 and 2021). The library was produced with the immunoSEQ multiplex PCR assay. This is the immuneACCESS table as TCRdb keeps it, with only in-frame sequences that have V and J called. A part of the clones is gone; compared with another copy, unresolved V genes explain less than half, and the rest is unexplained. Recorded for this sample are approximately 230,000 clones; approximately 84% of them occurred a single time. Roughly 16% of the sample is taken by the ten largest. Sequences were obtained from PBMCs or T cells enriched from blood (not recorded which). Receptor source: a young man who had recovered from COVID-19.

This clone has only one observation. The rearrangement uses TRBV28 and TRBJ1-1, with TRBD1 identical over 7 bases. The germline gives CDR1 MDHEN, CDR2 SYDVKM. Losses at the gene ends were 5 bases for V and 3 bases for J; bases not matched to a gene: 6. CDR3 length: 14 residues. This CDR3 reads CASSQQRGHTEAFF. CDR3 nucleotides: TGTGCCAGCAGTCAACAAAGGGGGCACACTGAAGCTTTCTTT.

The chain uses TRBV29-1 and TRBJ2-1, with TRBD2 identical over 11 bases. The CDR3 consists of 18 residues. The trim removed 0 bases at V and 7 bases at J, leaving 14 bases unmatched. Looked up from germline, CDR1 is SQVTM and CDR2 is ANQGSEA. CDR3 residues: CSVEDRRATSGRGNEQFF. The CDR3 DNA is TGCAGCGTTGAAGATCGACGAGCTACTAGCGGGAGAGGTAATGAGCAGTTCTTC.

The chain links TRBV12-3 or TRBV12-4 to TRBJ1-5; 7 positions agree with TRBD1. This CDR3 is 13 amino acids long. Germline trimming cut 5 bases from V and 4 bases from J; bases unmatched to any gene: 2. CDR3 loop: CASSATGNQPQHF. CDR3 nucleotides: TGTGCCAGCAGTGCGACAGGGAATCAGCCCCAGCATTTT.

The chain employs TRBV19 and TRBJ2-2; no firm D call. The CDR3 extends over 13 amino acids. Trimming removed 0 bases at V and 6 bases at J, with 5 bases between. The germline V gene encodes CDR1 LNHDA and CDR2 SQIVND (reference sequence). The CDR3 loop is CASSIESPGELFF. CDR3 DNA: TGTGCCAGTAGTATAGAAAGCCCCGGGGAGCTGTTTTTT.

The gene calls are TRBV28 and TRBJ1-1; 8 positions match TRBD1. There are 14 residues in the CDR3. Germline CDR1 reads MDHEN; CDR2 reads SYDVKM. V was pared by 6 bases and J by 4 bases, with 7 bases of the junction left unmatched. This chain's CDR3 is CASSKSGGTTEAFF. The CDR3 DNA is TGTGCCAGCAGCAAATCAGGGGGCACCACTGAAGCTTTCTTT.

This CDR3 is CASSFGRGTYTGELFF. Here the CDR3 DNA reads TGCGCCAGCAGCTTCGGGCGGGGGACTTACACCGGGGAGCTGTTTTTT. The chain employs TRBV5-1 and TRBJ2-2, with 7 nucleotides matching TRBD2. The CDR3 sequence is 16 residues long. Germline V CDR1 and CDR2: SGHRS, YFSETQ. J was trimmed by 3 bases and V by 2 bases; bases with no gene match: 7.

The chain's CDR3 is CASSVRTGFVGSPLHF. The CDR3 DNA reads as TGTGCCAGCAGCGTTAGGACAGGGTTTGTGGGGTCACCCCTCCACTTT. The chain carries TRBV7-2 and TRBJ1-6; 8 bases align to TRBD1. The CDR3 has 16 residues. The V gene's germline CDR1 is SGHTA and CDR2 FQGNSA. V was pared by 5 bases and J by 10 bases, with 13 bases of the junction left unmatched.

The J gene is TRBJ1-1, the V gene TRBV7-9; 8 bases match TRBD1. The ends lost 5 bases at V and 4 bases at J; junction bases unmatched: 3. From germline, CDR1 is SEHNR and CDR2 FQNEAQ (reference sequence). The CDR3 runs 13 residues. The CDR3 reads CASSPGQGTEAFF. Written as DNA, the CDR3 is TGTGCCAGCAGCCCTGGACAGGGCACTGAAGCTTTCTTT.

CDR3 nucleotides: TGTGCCAGCAGCTTAGTGGGGGACAGGGTGGGAGAGACCCAGTACTTC. This codes for CASSLVGDRVGETQYF. The genes are TRBV11-2 and TRBJ2-5; 9 nucleotides agree with TRBD1. This CDR3 comprises 16 residues. V shed 1 base, J shed 4 bases, and the junction held 7 bases outside the gene matches. Germline V gives CDR1 SGHAT, CDR2 FQNNGV.

The chain carries TRBV20-1 and TRBJ1-6; no clear D. Between the trimmed V and J ends, which lost 3 bases and 8 bases, there was a span of 14 bases. From germline, CDR1 is DFQATT and CDR2 SNEGSKA (reference sequence). The CDR3 is made up of 14 amino acids. CDR3 protein: CSASKGGADSPLHF. CDR3 DNA: TGCAGTGCTAGTAAGGGAGGAGCGGATTCACCCCTCCACTTT.

The J gene is TRBJ2-1, the V gene TRBV18; TRBD2 aligns across 7 bases. Trimming removed 2 bases from V and 2 bases from J; junction bases left unmatched: 9. CDR1 KGHSH and CDR2 LQKENI come from the germline V gene. CDR3 length equals 17 residues. The DNA for the CDR3 is TGTGCCAGCTCACCAGCCGGGCGGGGGACCGCCTACAATGAGCAGTTCTTC. It encodes CASSPAGRGTAYNEQFF. The full variable domain, its missing parts supplied by reference TRBV18 and TRBJ2-1, is NAGVMQNPRHLVRRRGQEARLRCSPMKGHSHVYWYRQLPEEGLKFMVYLQKENIIDESGMPKERFSAEFPKEGPSILRIQQVVRGDSAAYFCASSPAGRGTAYNEQFFGPGTRLTVL.

The chain uses TRBV11-2 and TRBJ2-7, with D perhaps matching TRBD2 (6 bases). The CDR3 runs to 14 residues. Germline V gene sequence: CDR1 SGHAT, CDR2 FQNNGV. Between the trimmed V and J ends, which lost 5 bases and 1 base, there was a span of 12 bases. The CDR3 reads CASSPTGGSYEQYF. The CDR3 DNA reads as TGTGCCAGCAGCCCGACCGGGGGTTCCTACGAGCAGTACTTC.

This sequence joins TRBV5-1 and TRBJ1-1, with 9 positions matching TRBD1. Germline trimming cut 4 bases from V and 5 bases from J; bases unmatched to any gene: 15. CDR1 is SGHRS, CDR2 YFSETQ, per germline. The length of the CDR3 is 17 residues. This CDR3 is CASSAIHTGGAETEAFF. In nucleotides, the CDR3 is TGCGCCAGCAGCGCTATCCACACAGGGGGCGCAGAGACTGAAGCTTTCTTT.

A few counts support this clone. This chain links TRBV7-9 with TRBJ1-4; the D gene is possibly TRBD1 (6 bases). The CDR3 is 15 residues long. Trimming stripped 7 bases from V and 8 bases from J, with 20 bases between. Germline assignment: CDR1 SEHNR and CDR2 FQNEAQ (reference sequence). CDR3: CASINKPTGNEKLFF. The CDR3, as DNA: TGTGCCAGCATCAATAAACCGACAGGCAACGAAAAACTGTTTTTT.

The rearrangement uses TRBV28 and TRBJ2-7; 9 nucleotides align to TRBD2. The CDR3 runs to 15 residues. The V segment lost 5 bases and the J segment 4 bases; nucleotides outside the gene matches: 9. Germline V gene data show CDR1 as MDHEN and CDR2 as SYDVKM. CDR3 region: CASSGSGGRVYEQYF. In DNA form, the CDR3 reads TGTGCCAGCAGTGGGTCTGGCGGGAGGGTTTACGAGCAGTACTTC.

The CDR3 loop is CASRPLQGTYNEQFF. The CDR3 DNA reads as TGTGCCAGCAGACCGCTCCAGGGCACTTACAATGAGCAGTTCTTC. This chain links TRBV6-5 with TRBJ2-1; a weak D match, TRBD1 (5 bases). The germline CDR1 and CDR2 sequences are MNHEY and SVGAGI. With 6 bases removed from V and 4 bases from J, the gap between germline ends came to 16 bases. The CDR3 covers 15 residues.

This chain joins TRBV3-1 (or the pseudogene TRBV3-2) and TRBJ2-4, with D tentatively TRBD1 (6 bases). Trimming removed 0 bases at V and 1 base at J, with 10 bases between. CDR1 is LGHDT, CDR2 YNNKEL, per germline (reference sequence). This CDR3 comprises 16 residues. The CDR3 region is CASSQEPGAAKNIQYF. The CDR3 coding sequence is TGTGCCAGCAGCCAAGAGCCAGGGGCTGCCAAAAACATTCAGTACTTC.

J is TRBJ2-3 and V is TRBV5-6; D gene uncertain. Germline V lookup: CDR1 SGHDT, CDR2 YYEEEE. Trimming took 2 bases from V and 2 from J, leaving 12 bases between them. This CDR3 has 15 residues. In nucleotides, the CDR3 is TGTGCCAGCAGCTTCGGTGGTGGAGTCACAGATACGCAGTATTTT. It translates to CASSFGGGVTDTQYF.

The chain carries TRBV25-1 and TRBJ1-1; D might be TRBD1 (5 bases). The V gene lost 2 bases and the J gene lost 3 bases, with 7 bases spanning the gap. The CDR3 is 13 amino acids. CDR1 is MGHDK and CDR2 is SYGVNS in the germline V gene. The CDR3 region has the DNA TGTGCCAGCAGTGAACCCAGGGACACTGAAGCTTTCTTT. Its translation is CASSEPRDTEAFF.

The chain carries TRBV5-7 and TRBJ1-1, with 11 bases matching TRBD1. TRBV5-7 is an open reading frame, and its role is uncertain. The CDR3 is 19 amino acids. V was pared by 4 bases and J by 7 bases, with 21 bases of the junction left unmatched. CDR3 region: CASSPTDPNRDRGSGEAFF. The CDR3 DNA follows: TGTGCCAGCAGCCCAACCGACCCGAACCGGGACAGGGGGTCGGGTGAAGCTTTCTTT.

The V gene is TRBV10-3, the J gene TRBJ2-4, with D perhaps matching TRBD2 (5 bases). V gave up 4 bases and J gave up 2 bases, with 9 bases separating them. The CDR3 runs to 14 residues. Germline values: CDR1 ENHRY, CDR2 SYGVKD. As DNA, the CDR3 is TGTGCCATCAGTGTCGGGGATACCAAAAACATTCAGTACTTC. Translation: CAISVGDTKNIQYF.

This clone was found a few times. The CDR3 bases are TGCGCCAGCAGCTTGCGAGACGGAGGGAGTCGTACCGGGGAGCTGTTTTTT. Residues: CASSLRDGGSRTGELFF. The chain joins TRBV4-1 to TRBJ2-2, with a tentative D call TRBD2 (6 bases). The CDR3 has 17 residues. CDR1 is MGHRA and CDR2 is YSYEKL in the germline V gene. V gave up 5 bases and J gave up 5 bases, with 21 bases separating them.

This sequence joins TRBV5-5 and TRBJ1-4; perhaps TRBD1 as D (6 bases). V shed 3 bases and J shed 2 bases, with 14 bases lying between them. Germline V gene data show CDR1 as SGHKS and CDR2 as YYEKEE (reference sequence). The CDR3 is made up of 16 amino acids. CDR3 protein: CASSSHTGYTNEKLFF. The CDR3 DNA is TGTGCCAGCAGCTCCCACACAGGGTACACTAATGAAAAACTGTTTTTT.

The rearrangement uses TRBV7-2 and TRBJ2-5; 8 bases fit TRBD2. CDR1 and CDR2 (germline): SGHTA, FQGNSA. This CDR3 spans 18 amino acids. Trimming took 5 bases from V and 4 from J; bases not matched to a gene: 18. For the CDR3, the DNA is TGTGCCAGCAGCCCAACCTGGGCCGGGACGGGGGGGCGAGAGACCCAGTACTTC. This gives the protein CASSPTWAGTGGRETQYF.

The rearrangement links TRBV7-8 to TRBJ1-2; 7 bases fit TRBD1. This CDR3 comprises 15 residues. Unmatched junction bases numbered 10, after V lost 5 bases and J lost 4 bases. CDR1 and CDR2 (germline): SGHVS, FQNEAQ. The CDR3: CASSPWTGLSYGYTF. The DNA for the CDR3 is TGTGCCAGCAGCCCTTGGACAGGATTGAGCTATGGCTACACCTTC. Supplemented by reference TRBV7-8 and TRBJ1-2, the full variable domain reads GAGVSQSPRYKVAKRGQDVALRCDPISGHVSLFWYQQALGQGPEFLTYFQNEAQLDKSGLPSDRFFAERPEGSVSTLKIQRTQQEDSAVYLCASSPWTGLSYGYTFGSGTRLTVV.